This is a list of T cell receptor beta chains from one sample in a study of control samples from healthy donors and cancer patients. Profiled with immunoSEQ multiplex PCR; TCRdb holds only in-frame clones, not every one. The data contain 150,000 or so clones, 93% of them singletons. What was sequenced was blood. The receptors stem from a man aged 18 to 35 in good health. The CDR3 runs from the conserved cysteine through the conserved F or W. The order of the fields is clone size, V gene, J gene, CDR3 protein. A clone size is listed for some rows: how often the clone was seen (once, few, many), or a class if it is expanded.

NA	TRBV7-8	TRBJ1-1	CASSLWGPGTEAFF
NA	TRBV25-1	TRBJ1-2	CASKGDRGGGYTF
once	TRBV2	TRBJ2-1	CASKLITAETYNEQFF
once	TRBV30	TRBJ1-2	CAWSVSGYGYTF
NA	TRBV27	TRBJ1-4	CASSRIRTGNKLFF
NA	TRBV15	TRBJ1-1	CATSPGNGRAFF
few	TRBV6-7	TRBJ1-5	CASSTTRVWGQPQHF
once	TRBV10-2	TRBJ2-5	CASREDSSETQYF
few	TRBV9	TRBJ2-2	CASSVWTGELFF
NA	TRBV3-1/TRBV3-2	TRBJ2-7	CASSSALGTGTYYEQYF
once	TRBV29-1	TRBJ2-7	CSVRTGGDSEQYF
NA	TRBV9	TRBJ2-7	CASSVGASGGLSSYEQYF
NA	TRBV19	TRBJ2-7	CASSLRAALYEQYF
NA	TRBV5-8	TRBJ2-2	CASSLVWGQAPTGELFF
NA	TRBV12-5	TRBJ1-4	CASGLGITTGMNEKLFF
NA	TRBV7-9	TRBJ1-3	CASSWLGTGSGNTIYF
NA	TRBV7-9	TRBJ2-1	CASSLAGGLYNEQFF
NA	TRBV30	TRBJ1-2	CAWREDLQRGYTF
NA	TRBV29-1	TRBJ1-1	CSARRGLQNTEAFF
NA	TRBV7-9	TRBJ1-2	CASSPYDQGGYTF
NA	TRBV5-6	TRBJ2-1	CASSLARTSGYNEQFF
NA	TRBV5-1	TRBJ1-2	CASSSDSDGYTF
NA	TRBV19	TRBJ2-2	CATSTGLGTGELFF
NA	TRBV6-5	TRBJ1-2	CASTPSPDYYGYTF
NA	TRBV9	TRBJ2-7	CASSQGSEIYEQYF
NA	TRBV25-1	TRBJ1-5	CASSGQGQPQHF
NA	TRBV9	TRBJ1-2	CASSPSERTSVRGYTF
NA	TRBV29-1	TRBJ2-5	CSVARQARETQYF
NA	TRBV9	TRBJ2-1	CASSGEPVADSYNEQFF
NA	TRBV27	TRBJ2-7	CASSHSSYEQYF
NA	TRBV7-9	TRBJ2-2	CASSLISTGELFF
NA	TRBV9	TRBJ2-3	CASSLTGRTDTQYF
NA	TRBV2	TRBJ2-7	CASSEGRTPGYEQYF
NA	TRBV29-1	TRBJ2-5	CSGQELKTQYF
NA	TRBV6-5	TRBJ1-2	CASSYGTGANYGYTF
NA	TRBV10-2	TRBJ2-3	CASRDPYDWDEGHTDTQYF